This T cell receptor (beta chain) was sequenced for a study of cytomegalovirus exposure and HLA in healthy donors. General study findings and limits: Within the 120 or so validation repertoires, first-cohort TCR clusters tended to co-occur, according to a later analysis.

The validation cohort, a group of 90 to 150 subjects, included the donors and was separate from the roughly 700-subject first cohort. Worth noting for this clone: What it binds is unknown.

In germline, CDR1 is SGHVS, CDR2 FQNEAQ. V dropped 3 bases and J dropped 3 bases, with 8 bases sitting between them. The CDR3 totals 13 residues. Profiling relied on immunoSEQ multiplex PCR, and the TCRdb table lists in-frame clones only, not all of them. The sample yields under 400,000 clones, 86% seen once. The J gene is TRBJ1-2, the V gene TRBV7-8; D gene unclear. The receptor was isolated from a woman under 30 in good health and CMV-seronegative. Sequencing input: PBMCs. This CDR3 reads CASSFEVDYGYTF. CDR3 in DNA: TGTGCCAGCAGCTTTGAGGTAGACTATGGCTACACCTTC.